Shown below are 24 T cell receptor beta chains from a single sample sequenced in a study of cytomegalovirus exposure and HLA in healthy donors. PCR used 60 Vbeta primers and 13 Jbeta primers. Sequenced by immunoSEQ multiplex PCR; TCRdb stores in-frame clones only, minus some. The sample shows 110,000 to 150,000 clones, roughly four fifths of them seen only once. Source material: PBMCs. The source is a man younger than 35 in good health and CMV-seropositive.

This clone was recorded once. The chain recombines TRBV5-1 with TRBJ2-7, with 9 bases lining up with TRBD1. With 4 bases clipped from V and 7 bases from J, the junction kept 18 bases outside the gene matches. The CDR3 totals 17 residues. Per the germline V gene, CDR1 is SGHRS and CDR2 is YFSETQ. The CDR3 sequence: CASSVTGGNSERSEQYF. CDR3 sequence (DNA): TGCGCCAGCAGCGTGACAGGGGGAAATAGCGAGAGGTCGGAGCAGTACTTC.

V usage is TRBV6-5 and J usage is TRBJ2-3; D remains ambiguous. Germline CDR1 is MNHEY and CDR2 is SVGAGI. V lost 0 bases to trimming and J lost 0 bases, with 10 bases between them. The CDR3 length is 16 residues. The CDR3 DNA reads TGTGCCAGCAGTTACTCGGGCCGATCTAGCACAGATACGCAGTATTTT. Translation: CASSYSGRSSTDTQYF.

The rearrangement joins TRBV28 to TRBJ2-6, with 7 positions matching TRBD1. Losses at the gene ends were 3 bases for V and 0 bases for J; bases not matched to a gene: 2. Germline CDR1 is MDHEN and CDR2 is SYDVKM. The CDR3 sequence is 16 residues long. CDR3 sequence (DNA): TGTGCCAGCAGTTTCGGACAGGTCTCTGGGGCCAACGTCCTGACTTTC. Amino acids: CASSFGQVSGANVLTF.

The V and J genes are TRBV7-6 and TRBJ2-7, with D possibly TRBD1 on 6 matching bases. CDR3 length equals 13 residues. Germline V gene sequence: CDR1 SGHVS, CDR2 FNYEAQ. Trimming removed 2 bases from V and 6 bases from J, with 11 bases in between. CDR3 nucleotide sequence: TGTGCCAGCAGCTTACAGGGGAATGCCGAGCAGTACTTC. This sequence encodes CASSLQGNAEQYF.

The chain is built from TRBV19 and TRBJ2-4, with TRBD1 matching 10 bases. V trimming: 8 bases; J trimming: 16 bases; junction bases outside the gene matches: 17. Germline V lookup: CDR1 LNHDA, CDR2 SQIVND (reference sequence). The CDR3 runs 14 residues. The DNA of the CDR3 is TGTGCCAGTTCCCTGTTTCAGGGACAGGGGACGTATTACTTC. Its protein product is CASSLFQGQGTYYF.

V gene TRBV5-1 combines with J gene TRBJ1-1, with D hard to call. The germline V gene has CDR1 SGHRS and CDR2 YFSETQ. Deletions cut 2 bases from V and 7 bases from J, with 12 bases between. CDR3 length: 13 amino acids. The CDR3 protein is CASSLEDGSEAFF. The CDR3 DNA follows: TGCGCCAGCAGCTTAGAGGACGGGAGTGAAGCTTTCTTT.

V and J are TRBV29-1 and TRBJ2-1; D remains ambiguous. Germline V CDR1 and CDR2: SQVTM, ANQGSEA. Trimming removed 6 bases from V and 0 bases from J, with 9 bases in between. This CDR3 spans 13 amino acids. The CDR3 reads CSVATTSYNEQFF. CDR3 DNA: TGCAGCGTGGCGACAACCTCCTACAATGAGCAGTTCTTC.

V and J are TRBV27 and TRBJ1-2; no reliable D call. CDR1 is MNHEY and CDR2 is SMNVEV in the germline V gene (reference sequence). V was shortened by 3 bases and J by 4 bases, with 12 bases between the two germline ends. The length of the CDR3 is 14 residues. The CDR3: CASSFFGDIYGYTF. The CDR3, as DNA: TGTGCCAGCAGTTTCTTCGGGGATATCTATGGCTACACCTTC.

The CDR3: CASSLETSGNEQFF. For the CDR3, the DNA is TGTGCCAGCAGCTTAGAAACTAGCGGTAATGAGCAGTTCTTC. The chain has TRBV7-6 and TRBJ2-1, with TRBD2 matching 8 bases. Trimming removed 1 base from V and 7 bases from J; junction bases left unmatched: 3. The CDR3 runs to 14 residues. Per the germline V gene, CDR1 is SGHVS and CDR2 is FNYEAQ.

V usage is TRBV5-6 and J usage is TRBJ2-7; the D gene is possibly TRBD2 (5 bases). Germline CDR1 SGHDT, CDR2 YYEEEE. This CDR3 is built from 13 residues. The germline V and J ends were trimmed by 0 bases and 6 bases, with 10 bases remaining between them. CDR3 sequence: CASSLGTSSEQYF. The CDR3 DNA reads TGTGCCAGCAGCTTGGGAACTAGTAGCGAGCAGTACTTC.

The chain's CDR3 is CASSLERGELFF. The DNA of the CDR3 is TGTGCCAGCAGCTTAGAGCGCGGGGAGCTGTTTTTT. J is TRBJ2-2 and V is TRBV11-3; D gene uncertain. This CDR3 spans 12 amino acids. Germline V gene data show CDR1 as SGHNT and CDR2 as YENEEA. The germline V and J ends were trimmed by 0 bases and 7 bases, with 3 bases remaining between them.

The V call is TRBV5-4, the J call TRBJ2-3, with a weak D call TRBD2 (6 bases). The CDR3 runs to 13 residues. The germline V gene has CDR1 SGHNT and CDR2 YYREEE (reference sequence). Trimming cost V 2 bases and J 6 bases, with 10 bases left between them. The CDR3 here is CASSLSGRDTQYF. The CDR3 DNA sequence: TGTGCCAGCAGCTTAAGCGGGCGGGATACGCAGTATTTT.

This clone was found a few times. The chain combines TRBV28 with TRBJ1-2; possibly TRBD1 for D (5 bases). The germline CDR1 and CDR2 sequences are MDHEN and SYDVKM. V was trimmed by 7 bases and J by 8 bases, leaving 26 bases between them. The CDR3 spans 16 residues. The CDR3 DNA is TGTGCCAGCACCCACCCCTCGGGGGGGGACGGGAGGGGCTACACCTTC. Protein product: CASTHPSGGDGRGYTF.

The J gene is TRBJ1-2, the V gene TRBV4-1, with 7 bases identical to TRBD1. With V trimmed by 0 bases and J by 6 bases, 10 bases remained unmatched. Germline assignment: CDR1 MGHRA and CDR2 YSYEKL. The CDR3 is 16 residues long. The CDR3 DNA reads as TGCGCCAGCAGCCAAGAGGGTTGGTCAGGGGGAGATGGCTACACCTTC. Translated, it gives CASSQEGWSGGDGYTF.

The chain has TRBV27 and TRBJ2-2; D is undetermined. CDR3 size: 14 residues. V dropped 3 bases and J dropped 8 bases, with 13 bases sitting between them. Germline V lookup: CDR1 MNHEY, CDR2 SMNVEV (reference sequence). This chain's CDR3 is CASSFAQPKGELFF. CDR3 sequence (DNA): TGTGCCAGCAGTTTTGCACAGCCAAAGGGGGAGCTGTTTTTT.

This clone occurred once. This chain joins TRBV10-2 and TRBJ2-7; 9 bases fit TRBD2. The germline CDR1 and CDR2 sequences are WSHSY and SAAADI. This CDR3 has 14 amino acids. J gave up 5 bases and V 4 bases, and 6 bases lay outside the gene matches. CDR3 DNA sequence: TGCGCCAGCAGTGGCGGGGGGGTCCCCCACGAGCAGTACTTC. It translates to CASSGGGVPHEQYF.

CDR3 DNA: TGTGCCAGCAGAAGTACCGGGACTAGCAACACAGATACGCAGTATTTT. This sequence encodes CASRSTGTSNTDTQYF. V gene TRBV6-4 combines with J gene TRBJ2-3; 9 bases line up with TRBD2. The V segment lost 6 bases and the J segment 2 bases; nucleotides outside the gene matches: 9. This CDR3 is 16 amino acids long. Germline V gene sequence: CDR1 MRHNA, CDR2 SNTAGT.

The V gene is TRBV2, the J gene TRBJ2-3; 9 nucleotides agree with TRBD2. The CDR3 covers 14 residues. Per the germline V gene, CDR1 is SNHLY and CDR2 is FYNNEI. J was trimmed by 3 bases and V by 7 bases; bases with no gene match: 5. For the CDR3, the DNA is TGTGCCAGCAAAAGACTAGCGGAAACAGATACGCAGTATTTT. Encoded protein: CASKRLAETDTQYF. The full variable domain, in which reference TRBV2 and TRBJ2-3 provide the parts outside the CDR3, is EPEVTQTPSHQVTQMGQEVILRCVPISNHLYFYWYRQILGQKVEFLVSFYNNEISEKSEIFDDQFSVERPDGSNFTLKIRSTKLEDSAMYFCASKRLAETDTQYFGPGTRLTVL.

This clone appeared a few times. The gene calls are TRBV9 and TRBJ1-1, with 8 bases aligning to TRBD1. Germline CDR1 SGDLS, CDR2 YYNGEE. The CDR3 is made up of 14 amino acids. V lost 2 bases, J lost 1 base, and 1 base stayed unmatched. CDR3 nucleotides: TGTGCCAGCAGCGTCGGACAGGGGAACACTGAAGCTTTCTTT. This encodes CASSVGQGNTEAFF.

A few counts support this clone. V is TRBV5-1 and J is TRBJ1-4; 8 positions match TRBD1. Germline trimming cut 4 bases from V and 8 bases from J; bases unmatched to any gene: 10. There are 15 residues in the CDR3. Germline V gives CDR1 SGHRS, CDR2 YFSETQ. The CDR3 reads CASSRQQGEQEKLFF. In DNA, the CDR3 is TGCGCCAGCAGCCGACAACAGGGGGAACAAGAAAAACTGTTTTTT.

The V gene is TRBV14, the J gene TRBJ1-2; 8 nucleotides align to TRBD1. V lost 4 bases and J lost 5; bases outside the gene matches: 6. Germline-derived CDR1 and CDR2 are SGHDN and FVKESK. This CDR3 has 14 residues. CDR3 loop: CASSPQRTGYGYTF. The DNA for the CDR3 is TGTGCCAGCAGCCCCCAACGGACAGGGTATGGCTACACCTTC.

The V call is TRBV6-6, the J call TRBJ2-5, with TRBD2 as a possible D gene (6 bases). The V gene lost 0 bases and the J gene lost 3 bases, with 8 bases spanning the gap. This CDR3 has 14 amino acids. Per the germline V gene, CDR1 is MNHNY and CDR2 is SVGAGI (reference sequence). CDR3 region: CASSYSIAEETQYF. CDR3 in DNA: TGTGCCAGCAGTTACTCGATAGCGGAAGAGACCCAGTACTTC.

The genes are TRBV19 and TRBJ2-1, with D tentatively TRBD1 (5 bases). Between the trimmed V and J ends, which lost 5 bases and 8 bases, there was a span of 13 bases. The CDR3 totals 13 residues. Germline loops: CDR1 LNHDA, CDR2 SQIVND (reference sequence). This CDR3 reads CASSDRQGDEQFF. The CDR3 DNA is TGTGCCAGTAGTGATCGACAAGGGGATGAGCAGTTCTTC.

The chain combines TRBV28 with TRBJ2-2, with D perhaps matching TRBD1 (6 bases). Per the germline V gene, CDR1 is MDHEN and CDR2 is SYDVKM. The CDR3 has 16 residues. With 6 bases removed from V and 4 bases from J, the gap between germline ends came to 18 bases. As DNA, the CDR3 is TGTGCCAGCAGCCCACCTAGAGGGGGAGCCACCGGGGAGCTGTTTTTT. Encoded protein: CASSPPRGGATGELFF.